This is a list of T cell receptor beta chains from one sample in a study of lymphopenia after photon versus proton radiotherapy. Sequencing used immunoSEQ multiplex PCR; TCRdb keeps in-frame clones, though not all of them. The sample lists more than 25,000 clones, about nine tenths seen once, with 50% in the top ten. The sequencing here drew on peripheral blood, taken from a patient treated with proton-based radiotherapy. Receptors were obtained from a woman aged 60-75 years with cholangiocarcinoma. Some clones in this sample may be carry-over from other donors' samples. The CDR3 runs from the conserved cysteine through the conserved F or W. Fields, in order: CDR3 protein, CDR3 DNA, clone size, V gene, D gene, J gene. A D gene is named only where the DNA matches it firmly. Only part of the rows carry a size: once, few, many, or a class if the clone is expanded.

CDR3: CASSQGGNSGNTIYF; DNA: TGCGCCAGCAGCCAGGGAGGGAATTCTGGAAACACCATATATTTT; size: .; V: TRBV5-1; D: .; J: TRBJ1-3
CDR3: CASRKVGDIYNEQFF; DNA: TGCGCCAGCCGAAAGGTGGGGGACATCTACAATGAGCAGTTCTTC; size: .; V: TRBV5-1; D: .; J: TRBJ2-1
CDR3: CASSLVGGPGQPQHF; DNA: TGTGCCAGCAGCTTAGTCGGGGGGCCGGGGCAGCCCCAGCATTTT; size: .; V: TRBV7-2; D: .; J: TRBJ1-5
CDR3: CASSAGGTAGNEQFF; DNA: TGTGCCAGCAGTGCTGGAGGGACAGCAGGGAATGAGCAGTTCTTC; size: .; V: TRBV6-1; D: .; J: TRBJ2-1
CDR3: CASSLYTVGQGAHANTGELFF; DNA: TGTGCCAGCAGCCTATACACGGTAGGACAGGGGGCACACGCGAACACCGGGGAGCTGTTTTTT; size: .; V: TRBV14; D: TRBD1; J: TRBJ2-2
CDR3: CASSLFGGEFF; DNA: TGTGCCAGCAGTCTTTTTGGGGGGGAGTTCTTC; size: .; V: TRBV7-9; D: TRBD2; J: TRBJ2-1
CDR3: CASSHNRVGEQYF; DNA: TGTGCCAGCAGCCATAACAGGGTGGGGGAGCAGTACTTC; size: once; V: TRBV7-9; D: .; J: TRBJ2-7
CDR3: CASSLAGFGYNEQFF; DNA: TGTGCCAGCAGCTTAGCGGGGTTCGGCTACAATGAGCAGTTCTTC; size: .; V: TRBV7-2; D: .; J: TRBJ2-1
CDR3: CASSAGTQRETQYF; DNA: TGCGCCAGCAGCGCAGGGACCCAGAGAGAGACCCAGTACTTC; size: once; V: TRBV5-1; D: .; J: TRBJ2-5
CDR3: CASRLRAGNYEQYF; DNA: TGCGCCAGCCGATTACGGGCAGGGAATTACGAGCAGTACTTC; size: .; V: TRBV4-3; D: .; J: TRBJ2-7
CDR3: CASSRGVSSGSYNEQFF; DNA: TGTGCCAGCAGCCGGGGCGTATCTAGCGGCTCCTACAATGAGCAGTTCTTC; size: .; V: TRBV7-9; D: TRBD2; J: TRBJ2-1
CDR3: CASTLPTANTEAFF; DNA: TGTGCCAGCACTCTTCCGACAGCTAACACTGAAGCTTTCTTT; size: .; V: TRBV6-1; D: .; J: TRBJ1-1
CDR3: CASSLSFSSSYNEQFF; DNA: TGTGCCAGCAGTTTAAGTTTTAGCAGCTCCTACAATGAGCAGTTCTTC; size: .; V: TRBV27; D: .; J: TRBJ2-1
CDR3: CASSIDRSPGNTIYF; DNA: TGTGCCAGCAGCATTGACAGGTCTCCTGGAAACACCATATATTTT; size: .; V: TRBV9; D: .; J: TRBJ1-3